The entry that follows covers one T cell receptor (beta chain) sequence. Its antigen is as yet unknown. TRB rearrangements were amplified by touch-down multiplex PCR with mixed TRB-A/B primers. Following a re-call of the multiplex PCR reads, TCRdb has one entry per CDR3 protein and lacks DNA. There are 6,000 to 8,500 distinct CDR3 sequences in the sample, with approximately 4% held by the top ten. This entry comes from a study of T cell clusters in autoimmune cytopenias. Study-wide results and limits: Active autoimmune hepatitis patients had around 3-fold fewer exclusive TRB clusters than healthy donors.

TRB was amplified from roughly 270 ng of peripheral blood genomic DNA per sample. The data were also submitted as part of a second study, on T cell repertoires in aging, cancer and after chemotherapy. From that paper: Donors were grouped into six age bands spanning 30 or younger through 70 or older. Loss of evenness, beyond lost richness, contributed to age-related TCR diversity decline in cancer patients.

The sequencing sample was made of peripheral blood. The TCR was taken from a human donor in good health.

The CDR3 sequence is CAWSGGRVSQPQHF. The genes are TRBV30 and TRBJ1-5; checking the TCRdb D call of TRBD1 is not possible without DNA. This CDR3 spans 14 amino acids. Germline V lookup: CDR1 GTSNPN, CDR2 SVGIG (reference sequence).